These 24 T cell receptor beta chains originate from one sample sequenced in a study of blood T cell repertoires in COVID-19. TCRdb's table, derived via immunoSEQ multiplex PCR, lists solely in-frame clones and lacks some. The table includes some 670,000 clones, over 80% detected once. The sequencing sample was made of peripheral blood. Every receptor here comes from a young woman with acute or convalescent COVID-19.

The rearrangement uses TRBV29-1 and TRBJ1-1; tentatively, D is TRBD1 (6 bases). Trimming left V 4 bases short and J 5 bases short, with 14 bases between. The CDR3 extends over 13 amino acids. The V gene's germline CDR1 is SQVTM and CDR2 ANQGSEA. DNA for the CDR3: TGCAGCGTTGTCGGTGCTCAGGGGACTGAAGCTTTCTTT. This sequence encodes CSVVGAQGTEAFF.

This clone occurred once. The chain carries TRBV7-9 and TRBJ2-2; 8 bases line up with TRBD1. The germline gives CDR1 SEHNR, CDR2 FQNEAQ (reference sequence). The junction had 9 bases not matched to a gene; V was cut back by 5 bases and J by 7 bases. This CDR3 is built from 15 residues. CDR3 sequence: CASSNPGQVIGELFF. DNA of the CDR3: TGTGCCAGCAGCAACCCGGGACAGGTTATCGGGGAGCTGTTTTTT.

The genes are TRBV9 and TRBJ2-7; possible D gene TRBD2, 6 bases. Trimming took 0 bases from V and 4 from J, leaving 8 bases between them. The CDR3 runs 13 residues. Per the germline V gene, CDR1 is SGDLS and CDR2 is YYNGEE. This chain's CDR3 is CASSVAAGYEQYF. The CDR3, as DNA: TGTGCCAGCAGCGTAGCTGCGGGGTACGAGCAGTACTTC.

The chain employs TRBV4-3 and TRBJ1-5; D call uncertain. The length of the CDR3 is 15 residues. Looked up from germline, CDR1 is LGHNA and CDR2 is YSLEER. Trimming took off 0 bases at V and 3 bases at J, with 9 bases between the two ends. The CDR3 DNA reads TGCGCCAGCAGCCAAGAAGGACGGGACAATCAGCCCCAGCATTTT. As protein: CASSQEGRDNQPQHF.

This clone has a single count. The chain uses TRBV28 and TRBJ1-5; 11 nucleotides match TRBD1. The CDR3 length is 16 residues. Germline CDR1 reads MDHEN; CDR2 reads SYDVKM. Trimming at V came to 6 bases and at J to 4 bases, leaving 8 bases not matched to a gene. Written as DNA, the CDR3 is TGTGCCAGCAGACCTTGGACAGGGGGCGAGAATCAGCCCCAGCATTTT. Its protein is CASRPWTGGENQPQHF.

The rearrangement joins TRBV19 to TRBJ2-7, with 7 positions matching TRBD2. J was trimmed by 3 bases and V by 7 bases; bases with no gene match: 6. This CDR3 contains 13 residues. CDR1 LNHDA and CDR2 SQIVND come from the germline V gene (reference sequence). CDR3: CASTGGEGYEQYF. As DNA, the CDR3 is TGTGCCAGTACTGGCGGGGAGGGCTACGAGCAGTACTTC. The full variable domain, its missing parts supplied by reference TRBV19 and TRBJ2-7, is DGGITQSPKYLFRKEGQNVTLSCEQNLNHDAMYWYRQDPGQGLRLIYYSQIVNDFQKGDIAEGYSVSREKKESFPLTVTSAQKNPTAFYLCASTGGEGYEQYFGPGTRLTVT.

This clone was seen just once. The CDR3 is CASSLTSGVGELFF. In nucleotides, the CDR3 is TGTGCCAGCAGCTTAACTAGCGGGGTTGGGGAGCTGTTTTTT. The rearrangement uses TRBV7-9 and TRBJ2-2; TRBD2 agrees at 10 bases. The CDR3 sequence is 14 residues long. Germline V gives CDR1 SEHNR, CDR2 FQNEAQ (reference sequence). The trim removed 2 bases at V and 8 bases at J, leaving 2 bases unmatched.

The rearrangement joins TRBV30 to TRBJ2-5; 11 positions agree with TRBD2. With V trimmed by 3 bases and J by 1 base, 4 bases remained unmatched. The CDR3 has 15 residues. CDR1 is GTSNPN, CDR2 SVGIG, per germline (reference sequence). This chain's CDR3 is CAWSGTSGSQETQYF. DNA for the CDR3: TGTGCCTGGAGCGGGACTAGCGGCAGCCAAGAGACCCAGTACTTC.

This chain uses TRBV9 with TRBJ1-3; 7 nucleotides line up with TRBD1. Germline values: CDR1 SGDLS, CDR2 YYNGEE. CDR3 length equals 18 residues. The V and J ends lost 0 bases and 0 bases, in that order; junction bases with no gene match: 9. The CDR3 region is CASSVEGQTLFSGNTIYF. CDR3 nucleotide sequence: TGTGCCAGCAGCGTAGAGGGACAGACTCTCTTCTCTGGAAACACCATATATTTT.

The chain is built from TRBV19 and TRBJ1-6; TRBD1 agrees at 8 bases. CDR1 is LNHDA, CDR2 SQIVND, per germline (reference sequence). V lost 5 bases and J lost 9; bases outside the gene matches: 6. This CDR3 spans 14 amino acids. The CDR3 reads CASSPGGAVSPLHF. Here the CDR3 DNA reads TGTGCCAGTAGTCCAGGGGGCGCGGTTTCACCCCTCCACTTT.

V and J are TRBV4-3 and TRBJ2-7; D may be TRBD1 (5 bases). V lost 3 bases and J 2 bases, leaving 14 bases between the germline ends. Germline CDR1 LGHNA, CDR2 YSLEER. The CDR3 is 15 amino acids. CDR3 nucleotide sequence: TGCGCCAGCAGCCACGACAGTCTTGGGGCCTACGAGCAGTACTTC. Protein sequence: CASSHDSLGAYEQYF.

To note about this clone: Since the CDR3 does not end with the conserved phenylalanine or tryptophan, this likely comes from a read error. Because the CDR3's place on the DNA is in doubt, the DNA is left out and the CDR3 is given as listed by TCRdb. V and J are TRBV23-1 and TRBJ1-2; the D call TRBD1 from the table was never checked on the DNA. TRBV23-1 is flagged as an ORF with uncertain function. The CDR3 length is 13 residues, termini included. CDR3: CASSQRGQAYSLR.

Only one count was recorded for this clone. The chain recombines TRBV5-1 with TRBJ2-3, with D unclear. The CDR3 sequence is 11 residues long. Per the germline V gene, CDR1 is SGHRS and CDR2 is YFSETQ. V lost 3 bases and J lost 5, with 4 bases in between. The DNA for the CDR3 is TGCGCCAGCAGCTCACAAGATACGCAGTATTTT. It specifies CASSSQDTQYF.

The J gene is TRBJ1-1, the V gene TRBV29-1; 8 bases match TRBD1. Looked up from germline, CDR1 is SQVTM and CDR2 is ANQGSEA. Unmatched junction bases numbered 8, after V lost 8 bases and J lost 6 bases. This CDR3 has 12 residues. In DNA form, the CDR3 reads TGCAGCACCTCCTCGGGACAGGCTGAAGCTTTCTTT. Its translation: CSTSSGQAEAFF.

This chain joins TRBV7-2 and TRBJ1-6; the D is unclear. With 6 bases removed from V and 10 bases from J, the gap between germline ends came to 16 bases. Germline V lookup: CDR1 SGHTA, CDR2 FQGNSA. This CDR3 spans 14 amino acids. Here the CDR3 reads CASRPSTVLSPLHF. For the CDR3, the DNA is TGTGCCAGCAGACCCAGCACAGTACTCTCACCCCTCCACTTT.

The DNA for the CDR3 is TGTGCCAGTAGTATTGCAGGGGCCGGGGAGCTGTTTTTT. Translating it yields CASSIAGAGELFF. The chain has TRBV19 and TRBJ2-2; D might be TRBD1 (6 bases). This CDR3 comprises 13 residues. The germline V gene encodes CDR1 LNHDA and CDR2 SQIVND (reference sequence). V shed 3 bases and J shed 6 bases, with 8 bases lying between them.

The V gene is TRBV14, the J gene TRBJ2-7, with D perhaps matching TRBD1 (5 bases). The length of the CDR3 is 15 residues. V was clipped by 1 base and J by 2 bases, with 12 bases between them. Germline values: CDR1 SGHDN, CDR2 FVKESK. Here the CDR3 DNA reads TGTGCCAGCAGCCAAGTGGGGCCGACCCCCTACGAGCAGTACTTC. It is translated as CASSQVGPTPYEQYF.

The chain combines TRBV28 with TRBJ1-2, with D perhaps TRBD1 (6 bases). The V and J ends lost 3 bases and 8 bases respectively, with 16 bases between them. This CDR3 is built from 14 residues. Germline CDR1 MDHEN, CDR2 SYDVKM. In DNA, the CDR3 is TGTGCCAGCAGTTTGATGCAGGGGAGACGGGGCTACACCTTC. Translated, it gives CASSLMQGRRGYTF.

J is TRBJ1-5 and V is TRBV21-1; the table's D call, TRBD1, was not checked against the DNA. TRBV21-1 constitutes a pseudogene. This CDR3 spans 14 amino acids. DNA of the CDR3: TGTGCCAGCAGCAAGGACAGGGATGTTCAGCCCCAGCATTTT. Encoded protein: CASSKDRDVQPQHF.

This chain uses TRBV7-2 with TRBJ2-7, with 8 bases identical to TRBD1. This CDR3 has 14 residues. Trimming took 5 bases from V and 4 from J; bases not matched to a gene: 7. Germline V gene lookup returns CDR1 SGHTA and CDR2 FQGNSA. The CDR3 sequence: CASSVGQGKYEQYF. CDR3 DNA sequence: TGTGCCAGCAGCGTAGGACAGGGAAAGTACGAGCAGTACTTC.

The chain uses TRBV9 and TRBJ2-2; 9 bases agree with TRBD1. CDR1 and CDR2 from the germline V gene are SGDLS and YYNGEE. CDR3 length: 15 amino acids. The V gene end was trimmed by 0 bases and the J gene end by 6 bases; junction bases not matched to a gene: 3. CDR3 bases: TGTGCCAGCAGCGTAGAAACAGGGGGCCCCGGGGAGCTGTTTTTT. Protein sequence: CASSVETGGPGELFF.

The chain is built from TRBV11-1 and TRBJ1-1; a weak D match, TRBD1 (5 bases). V was shortened by 3 bases and J by 1 base, with 9 bases between the two germline ends. This CDR3 region has 14 residues. Germline CDR1 is SGHAT and CDR2 is FQDESV (reference sequence). The CDR3 sequence is CASSLTGGNTEAFF. CDR3 coding DNA: TGTGCCAGCAGCTTGACCGGGGGGAACACTGAAGCTTTCTTT.

The CDR3 loop is CSASPRRGSEAFF. CDR3 DNA: TGCAGTGCTAGTCCCCGCCGAGGCTCTGAAGCTTTCTTT. The chain joins TRBV20-1 to TRBJ1-1; D call uncertain. Per the germline V gene, CDR1 is DFQATT and CDR2 is SNEGSKA (reference sequence). V lost 3 bases and J lost 6, with 14 bases in between. The CDR3 covers 13 residues.

This chain uses TRBV10-1 with TRBJ2-7; D is possibly TRBD1 (5 bases). V gave up 9 bases and J gave up 2 bases, with 17 bases separating them. This CDR3 has 14 amino acids. The V gene's germline CDR1 is WNHNN and CDR2 SYGVQD (reference sequence). CDR3 bases: TGCGCCAGGAAGGTCAGGGAAATGCCCTACGAGCAGTACTTC. The encoded protein is CARKVREMPYEQYF.